These T cell receptor beta chains were read from a single sample in a study of T cells in Graves' hyperthyroidism and ophthalmopathy. TCRdb called the multiplex PCR reads again in MiXCR, with one record for every CDR3 protein. The sample lists hundreds of thousands of distinct CDR3 sequences, around 19% occurring once. Sequenced: blood. The receptors here all came from a man aged 45-65 years with Graves' ophthalmopathy. The CDR3 runs from the conserved cysteine through the conserved F or W. D genes are given only for firm matches. Clone size is given for some rows only: seen once, a few or many times, or a class if the clone is expanded.

j_call: TRBJ2-1; clone_size: NA; d_call: NA; v_call: TRBV15; cdr3_aa: CATSGSRGEQFF; cdr3_nt: TGTGCCACCAGCGGCTCTCGGGGTGAGCAGTTCTTC
j_call: TRBJ1-2; clone_size: many; d_call: NA; v_call: TRBV5-1; cdr3_aa: CASSSDGNYGYTF; cdr3_nt: TGCGCCAGCAGCTCAGACGGGAACTATGGCTACACCTTC
j_call: TRBJ2-3; clone_size: many; d_call: NA; v_call: TRBV7-6; cdr3_aa: CASSLTHTDTQYF; cdr3_nt: TGTGCCAGCAGCTTAACCCACACAGATACGCAGTATTTT
j_call: TRBJ2-1; clone_size: many; d_call: NA; v_call: TRBV7-3; cdr3_aa: CASSLLMAGEQFF; cdr3_nt: TGTGCCAGCAGCTTACTGATGGCAGGAGAGCAGTTCTTC
j_call: TRBJ2-7; clone_size: many; d_call: NA; v_call: TRBV20-1; cdr3_aa: CSAPSRDTYEQYF; cdr3_nt: TGCAGTGCCCCTAGTAGGGATACCTACGAGCAGTACTTC
j_call: TRBJ2-5; clone_size: many; d_call: NA; v_call: TRBV5-5; cdr3_aa: CASSLGSGYETQYF; cdr3_nt: TGTGCCAGCAGCTTGGGGTCCGGGTACGAGACCCAGTACTTC
j_call: TRBJ2-3; clone_size: few; d_call: TRBD2; v_call: TRBV4-1; cdr3_aa: CASSQGTSVSTDTQYF; cdr3_nt: TGCGCCAGCAGCCAAGGGACTAGCGTTAGCACAGATACGCAGTATTTT
j_call: TRBJ2-7; clone_size: few; d_call: TRBD2; v_call: TRBV20-1; cdr3_aa: CRAGGGDTYEQYF; cdr3_nt: TGCAGAGCTGGCGGGGGGGACACCTACGAGCAGTACTTC
j_call: TRBJ2-2; clone_size: many; d_call: TRBD1; v_call: TRBV12-5; cdr3_aa: CASGLSTGYTGELFF; cdr3_nt: TGTGCTAGTGGTTTGTCGACAGGGTACACCGGGGAGCTGTTTTTT
j_call: TRBJ1-2; clone_size: many; d_call: TRBD1; v_call: TRBV24-1; cdr3_aa: CATSDLGTGGFDYGYTF; cdr3_nt: TGTGCCACCAGTGATTTAGGGACAGGGGGTTTTGACTATGGCTACACCTTC
j_call: TRBJ2-1; clone_size: NA; d_call: NA; v_call: TRBV11-3; cdr3_aa: CASSLGAGQYNEQFF; cdr3_nt: TGTGCCAGCAGCTTGGGAGCGGGACAGTACAATGAGCAGTTCTTC
j_call: TRBJ1-2; clone_size: NA; d_call: TRBD1; v_call: TRBV28; cdr3_aa: CASRRGQSYGYTF; cdr3_nt: TGTGCCAGCAGACGGGGACAGAGCTATGGCTACACCTTC
j_call: TRBJ2-7; clone_size: many; d_call: TRBD2; v_call: TRBV28; cdr3_aa: CASSLGLADEQYF; cdr3_nt: TGTGCCAGCAGTTTAGGCCTAGCGGACGAGCAGTACTTC
j_call: TRBJ2-1; clone_size: few; d_call: NA; v_call: TRBV24-1; cdr3_aa: CATSDFEITEQFF; cdr3_nt: TGTGCCACCAGTGATTTTGAGATAACCGAGCAGTTCTTC
j_call: TRBJ1-6; clone_size: few; d_call: NA; v_call: TRBV5-1; cdr3_aa: CASSARSVGSPLHF; cdr3_nt: TGCGCCAGCAGCGCCCGGTCAGTAGGGTCACCCCTCCACTTT
j_call: TRBJ2-3; clone_size: many; d_call: NA; v_call: TRBV24-1; cdr3_aa: CATSDPPIDTQYF; cdr3_nt: TGTGCCACCAGTGATCCACCGATAGATACGCAGTATTTT
j_call: TRBJ1-1; clone_size: many; d_call: TRBD1; v_call: TRBV14; cdr3_aa: CASSLPGTVNTEAFF; cdr3_nt: TGTGCCAGCAGCCTCCCCGGGACAGTGAACACTGAAGCTTTCTTT
j_call: TRBJ2-7; clone_size: NA; d_call: TRBD2; v_call: TRBV11-2; cdr3_aa: CASSDLPSGTSGSSYEQYF; cdr3_nt: TGTGCCAGCAGCGATTTACCCTCCGGGACTAGCGGGAGCTCCTACGAGCAGTACTTC
j_call: TRBJ2-3; clone_size: few; d_call: TRBD2; v_call: TRBV7-3; cdr3_aa: CASSPGLAVTDTQYF; cdr3_nt: TGTGCCAGCAGCCCCGGACTAGCGGTCACAGATACGCAGTATTTT
j_call: TRBJ2-7; clone_size: many; d_call: TRBD2; v_call: TRBV7-8; cdr3_aa: CASSLGGFTYEQYF; cdr3_nt: TGTGCCAGCAGCTTGGGGGGGTTTACCTACGAGCAGTACTTC
j_call: TRBJ2-7; clone_size: NA; d_call: NA; v_call: TRBV27; cdr3_aa: CASSQATGSLSYEQYF; cdr3_nt: TGTGCCAGCAGCCAAGCTACAGGCTCCCTTTCCTACGAGCAGTACTTC
j_call: TRBJ2-7; clone_size: NA; d_call: TRBD1; v_call: TRBV11-2; cdr3_aa: CASSRTGGSLYEQYF; cdr3_nt: TGTGCCAGCAGCCGGACAGGGGGTTCTCTCTACGAGCAGTACTTC
j_call: TRBJ1-2; clone_size: once; d_call: TRBD1; v_call: TRBV5-1; cdr3_aa: CASSLGAGGNGYTF; cdr3_nt: TGCGCCAGCAGCTTGGGGGCAGGGGGCAATGGCTACACCTTC
j_call: TRBJ1-2; clone_size: few; d_call: NA; v_call: TRBV6-1; cdr3_aa: CASSDTTPPYGYTF; cdr3_nt: TGTGCCAGCAGTGATACGACACCCCCGTATGGCTACACCTTC
j_call: TRBJ1-4; clone_size: NA; d_call: NA; v_call: TRBV3-1; cdr3_aa: CASSQEIGSGREKLFF; cdr3_nt: TGTGCCAGCAGCCAAGAAATCGGGAGCGGGAGGGAAAAACTGTTTTTT
j_call: TRBJ2-7; clone_size: many; d_call: NA; v_call: TRBV20-1; cdr3_aa: CSARTGHSYEQYF; cdr3_nt: TGCAGTGCTAGAACAGGGCACTCCTACGAGCAGTACTTC
j_call: TRBJ1-6; clone_size: few; d_call: NA; v_call: TRBV27; cdr3_aa: CASSLFQDSPLHF; cdr3_nt: TGTGCCAGCAGTTTATTTCAGGATTCACCCCTCCACTTT
j_call: TRBJ2-1; clone_size: few; d_call: NA; v_call: TRBV14; cdr3_aa: CASSQRELFRASYNEQFF; cdr3_nt: TGTGCCAGCAGCCAACGAGAACTGTTCCGTGCTTCCTACAATGAGCAGTTCTTC
j_call: TRBJ1-5; clone_size: NA; d_call: NA; v_call: TRBV6-1; cdr3_aa: CASRSVGRNQPQHF; cdr3_nt: TGTGCCAGCAGATCGGTGGGGCGCAATCAGCCCCAGCATTTT
j_call: TRBJ2-1; clone_size: NA; d_call: NA; v_call: TRBV11-2; cdr3_aa: CASSAESYNEQFF; cdr3_nt: TGTGCCAGCAGTGCGGAATCTTACAATGAGCAGTTCTTC
j_call: TRBJ2-1; clone_size: many; d_call: TRBD2; v_call: TRBV5-1; cdr3_aa: CACRLAGGDEQFF; cdr3_nt: TGCGCCTGCCGACTAGCGGGAGGGGATGAGCAGTTCTTC
j_call: TRBJ1-5; clone_size: many; d_call: NA; v_call: TRBV6-2/TRBV6-3; cdr3_aa: CASSYGGRGNQPQHF; cdr3_nt: TGTGCCAGCAGTTACGGTGGTCGTGGCAATCAGCCCCAGCATTTT
j_call: TRBJ2-2; clone_size: few; d_call: TRBD1; v_call: TRBV6-2/TRBV6-3; cdr3_aa: CASNRQGNTGELFF; cdr3_nt: TGTGCCAGCAATAGACAGGGGAACACCGGGGAGCTGTTTTTT
j_call: TRBJ2-1; clone_size: many; d_call: TRBD1; v_call: TRBV11-3; cdr3_aa: CASSLAGTGGEQFF; cdr3_nt: TGTGCCAGCAGCTTAGCTGGGACAGGGGGTGAGCAGTTCTTC
j_call: TRBJ1-1; clone_size: few; d_call: TRBD1; v_call: TRBV29-1; cdr3_aa: CSVNRGETEAFF; cdr3_nt: TGCAGCGTAAACAGGGGCGAGACTGAAGCTTTCTTT
j_call: TRBJ1-5; clone_size: NA; d_call: NA; v_call: TRBV20-1; cdr3_aa: CSVIRVGGQPQHF; cdr3_nt: TGCAGTGTTATCAGGGTAGGCGGTCAGCCCCAGCATTTT
j_call: TRBJ2-3; clone_size: few; d_call: NA; v_call: TRBV24-1; cdr3_aa: CATSDGSGDTQYF; cdr3_nt: TGTGCCACCAGTGATGGGTCGGGGGATACGCAGTATTTT
j_call: TRBJ1-1; clone_size: many; d_call: NA; v_call: TRBV4-1; cdr3_aa: CASSQARLGISNTEAFF; cdr3_nt: TGCGCCAGCAGCCAAGCAAGGCTGGGGATTTCGAACACTGAAGCTTTCTTT
j_call: TRBJ2-7; clone_size: many; d_call: NA; v_call: TRBV6-1; cdr3_aa: CASSPAGTYEQYF; cdr3_nt: TGTGCCAGCAGCCCGGCGGGGACCTACGAGCAGTACTTC
j_call: TRBJ2-2; clone_size: NA; d_call: TRBD2; v_call: TRBV11-2; cdr3_aa: CASSSLAGVGTGELFF; cdr3_nt: TGTGCCAGCAGCTCTCTAGCGGGAGTAGGGACCGGGGAGCTGTTTTTT
j_call: TRBJ1-1; clone_size: many; d_call: NA; v_call: TRBV6-5; cdr3_aa: CASSYSIWRHTNTEAFF; cdr3_nt: TGTGCCAGCAGTTACTCTATTTGGAGACACACGAACACTGAAGCTTTCTTT
j_call: TRBJ1-4; clone_size: few; d_call: NA; v_call: TRBV27; cdr3_aa: CASSHEALSEKLFF; cdr3_nt: TGTGCCAGCAGCCATGAAGCGCTAAGCGAAAAACTGTTTTTT
j_call: TRBJ2-2; clone_size: NA; d_call: NA; v_call: TRBV5-1; cdr3_aa: CASRPGEARELFF; cdr3_nt: TGCGCCAGCCGCCCCGGGGAGGCGCGGGAGCTGTTTTTT
j_call: TRBJ2-3; clone_size: NA; d_call: NA; v_call: TRBV9; cdr3_aa: CASSITPEGTDTQYF; cdr3_nt: TGTGCCAGCAGCATTACACCCGAGGGCACAGATACGCAGTATTTT
j_call: TRBJ1-2; clone_size: NA; d_call: NA; v_call: TRBV27; cdr3_aa: CASSLSVQGIGGYTF; cdr3_nt: TGTGCCAGCAGTTTATCGGTGCAGGGGATCGGGGGCTACACCTTC
j_call: TRBJ2-3; clone_size: NA; d_call: TRBD2; v_call: TRBV15; cdr3_aa: CATSRDELAGDTQYF; cdr3_nt: TGTGCCACCAGCAGAGATGAACTAGCGGGAGATACGCAGTATTTT
j_call: TRBJ2-3; clone_size: NA; d_call: NA; v_call: TRBV14; cdr3_aa: CASSQVSGTDTQYF; cdr3_nt: TGTGCCAGCAGCCAAGTAAGCGGAACAGATACGCAGTATTTT
j_call: TRBJ1-6; clone_size: many; d_call: NA; v_call: TRBV30; cdr3_aa: CAWTPLVNSPLHF; cdr3_nt: TGTGCCTGGACCCCTCTCGTGAATTCACCCCTCCACTTT
j_call: TRBJ1-5; clone_size: many; d_call: TRBD1; v_call: TRBV3-1; cdr3_aa: CASSQTGNKQPQHF; cdr3_nt: TGTGCCAGCAGCCAGACAGGGAATAAGCAGCCCCAGCATTTT
j_call: TRBJ2-7; clone_size: many; d_call: NA; v_call: TRBV11-2; cdr3_aa: CASSLGIGDTYEQYF; cdr3_nt: TGTGCCAGCAGCTTAGGAATAGGAGACACCTACGAGCAGTACTTC
j_call: TRBJ2-3; clone_size: many; d_call: NA; v_call: TRBV7-2; cdr3_aa: CASSLTGGADTQYF; cdr3_nt: TGTGCCAGCAGCTTAACTGGCGGGGCAGATACGCAGTATTTT
j_call: TRBJ1-3; clone_size: few; d_call: NA; v_call: TRBV12-3/TRBV12-4; cdr3_aa: CASSPLDAYSGNTIYF; cdr3_nt: TGTGCCAGCAGTCCCCTGGACGCTTACTCTGGAAACACCATATATTTT
j_call: TRBJ2-5; clone_size: many; d_call: NA; v_call: TRBV2; cdr3_aa: CASGRGLETQYF; cdr3_nt: TGTGCCAGCGGTAGGGGATTGGAGACCCAGTACTTC
j_call: TRBJ2-3; clone_size: few; d_call: TRBD2; v_call: TRBV6-2/TRBV6-3; cdr3_aa: CASSSTSGVTDTQYF; cdr3_nt: TGTGCCAGCAGTTCGACTAGCGGGGTAACAGATACGCAGTATTTT
j_call: TRBJ2-5; clone_size: many; d_call: NA; v_call: TRBV28; cdr3_aa: CASSLRGETQYF; cdr3_nt: TGTGCCAGCAGTTTACGCGGAGAGACCCAGTACTTC